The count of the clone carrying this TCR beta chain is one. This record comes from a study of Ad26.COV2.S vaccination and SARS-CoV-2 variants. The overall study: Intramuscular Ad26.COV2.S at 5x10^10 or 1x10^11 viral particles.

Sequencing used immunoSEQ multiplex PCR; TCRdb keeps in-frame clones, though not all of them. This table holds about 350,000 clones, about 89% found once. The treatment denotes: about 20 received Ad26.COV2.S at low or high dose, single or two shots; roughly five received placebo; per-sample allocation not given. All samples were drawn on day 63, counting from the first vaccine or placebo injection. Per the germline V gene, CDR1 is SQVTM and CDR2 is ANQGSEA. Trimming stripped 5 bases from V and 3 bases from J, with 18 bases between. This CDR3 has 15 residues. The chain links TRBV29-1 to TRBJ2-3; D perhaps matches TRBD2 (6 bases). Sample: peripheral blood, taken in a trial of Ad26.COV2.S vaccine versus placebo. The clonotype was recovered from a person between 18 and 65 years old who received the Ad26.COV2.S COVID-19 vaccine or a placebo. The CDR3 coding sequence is TGCAGCGTTAAACCTAGCGTGAGGACTACAGATACGCAGTATTTT. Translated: CSVKPSVRTTDTQYF.